This T cell receptor (beta chain) was retrieved from a study of blood T cell repertoires in COVID-19. The overall study: Both acute and convalescent COVID-19 samples were obtained from the United States, Italy and Spain. T cells, B-cell-depleted T cells, or PBMCs provided the cDNA or gDNA that served as material.

As originally analysed: Scientists estimated how many nucleated cells there were by amplifying reference gene primers. Generated by immunoSEQ multiplex PCR, the TCRdb table keeps only in-frame clones and is missing some. V and J calls and clone size are copied from that table; D and trimming were computed from the DNA. The table includes about 80,000 clones, about four fifths detected once. Germline CDR1 is SGHAT and CDR2 is FQNNGV. V was trimmed by 7 bases and J by 4 bases, leaving 25 bases between them. The CDR3 has 17 amino acids. This chain uses TRBV11-2 with TRBJ1-2; D is unclear. What was sequenced was peripheral blood. The receptor was derived from a woman older than 75 with acute or convalescent COVID-19. The chain's CDR3 is CASTPWVATGWVYGYTF. CDR3 in DNA: TGTGCCAGCACCCCGTGGGTAGCAACCGGATGGGTCTATGGCTACACCTTC.